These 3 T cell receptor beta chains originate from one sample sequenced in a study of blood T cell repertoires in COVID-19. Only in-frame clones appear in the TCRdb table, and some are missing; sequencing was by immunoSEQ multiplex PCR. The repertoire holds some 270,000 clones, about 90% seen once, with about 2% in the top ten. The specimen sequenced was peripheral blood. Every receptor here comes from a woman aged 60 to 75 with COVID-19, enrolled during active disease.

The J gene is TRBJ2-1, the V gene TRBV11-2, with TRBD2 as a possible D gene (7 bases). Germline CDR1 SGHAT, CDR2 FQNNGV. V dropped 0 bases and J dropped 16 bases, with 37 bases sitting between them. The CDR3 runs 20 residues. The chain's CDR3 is CASSLDPPQLGGGPPLLTFF. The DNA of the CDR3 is TGTGCCAGCAGCTTAGATCCCCCGCAACTAGGGGGGGGGCCCCCGTTGCTCACATTCTTC.

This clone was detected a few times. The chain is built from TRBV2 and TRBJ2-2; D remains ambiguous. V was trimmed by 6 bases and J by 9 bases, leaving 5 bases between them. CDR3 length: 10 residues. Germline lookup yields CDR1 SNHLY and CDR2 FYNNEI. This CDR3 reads CASRFRELFF. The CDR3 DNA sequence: TGTGCCAGCAGATTTAGGGAGCTGTTTTTT.

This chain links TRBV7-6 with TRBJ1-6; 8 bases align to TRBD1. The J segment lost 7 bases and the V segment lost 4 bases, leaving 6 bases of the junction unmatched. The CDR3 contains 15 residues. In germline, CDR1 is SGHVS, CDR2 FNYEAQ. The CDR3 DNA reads TGTGCCAGCAGCTCCGGACAGGGTGGAAATTCACCCCTCCACTTT. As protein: CASSSGQGGNSPLHF.